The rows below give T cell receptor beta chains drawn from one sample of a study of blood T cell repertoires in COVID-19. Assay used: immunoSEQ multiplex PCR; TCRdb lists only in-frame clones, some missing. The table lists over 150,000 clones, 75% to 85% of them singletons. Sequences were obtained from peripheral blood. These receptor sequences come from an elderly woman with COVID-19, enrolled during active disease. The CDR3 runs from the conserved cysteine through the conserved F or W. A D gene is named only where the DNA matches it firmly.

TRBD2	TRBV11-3	CASSLVLSRGYQETQYF
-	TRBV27	CASTPHPRGNYGYTF
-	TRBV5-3	CARRGSGIFPNTEAFF
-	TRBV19	CASSIGLSPYEQYF
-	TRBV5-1	CASSFGGDTSTDTQYF
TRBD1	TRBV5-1	CASSLEGAGGQPQHF
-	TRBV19	CASSDRGGYQPQHF
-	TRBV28	CASRSGSDHNEQFF
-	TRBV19	CASSILGGAYNEQFF
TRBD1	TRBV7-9	CASRQTGGNNSPLHF
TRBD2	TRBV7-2	CASSTASGGLYEQYF
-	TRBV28	CASKDIRDFYEQYF
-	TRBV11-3	CASSLQDRYNEQFF
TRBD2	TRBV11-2	CASRTSGGGTDTQYF
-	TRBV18	CASSPGTQAYEQYF
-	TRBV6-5	CASSLSHYSNQPQHF
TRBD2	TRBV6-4	CASISRRTGGLAGVNEQFF
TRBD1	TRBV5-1	CASSPQGVLDEQYF
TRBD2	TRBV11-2	CASSLGLAYEQYF
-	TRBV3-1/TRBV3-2	CASSQGQGYNSPLHF
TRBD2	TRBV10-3	CAISKSPGLVFPDEQFF
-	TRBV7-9	CASSWDRERGKLFF
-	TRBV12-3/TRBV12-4	CASGGGQRTEAFF
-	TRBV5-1	CASSRTPQETQYF
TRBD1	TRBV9	CASSPTGGYHGYTF
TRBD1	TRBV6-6	CASSLETGDYGYTF
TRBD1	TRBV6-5	CASMTRTGVFF
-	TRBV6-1	CASSDIQGFSNEQFF
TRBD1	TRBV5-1	CASSEQYGTGNGYTF
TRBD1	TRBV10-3	CAIRLAGTGVYEQYF
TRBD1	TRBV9	CASSVATGTGGVIGELFF
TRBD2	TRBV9	CASSVSGTSTVREQYF
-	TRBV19	CASSSQGRNQPQHF
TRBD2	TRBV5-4	CASGFGLAGSREQYF
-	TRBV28	CASSFLVGHMNTEAFF
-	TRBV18	CASSREASYNSPLHF
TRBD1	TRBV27	CASSFDRVAGELFF
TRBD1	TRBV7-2	CASSPGQTNEKLFF
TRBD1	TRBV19	CASRGTGTDTQYF
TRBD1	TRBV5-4	CASSPGQGEQYF
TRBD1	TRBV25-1	CASSDPDRGATNEKLFF
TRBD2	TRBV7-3	CASSSQEGAGLTGELFF
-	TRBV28	CASSYPPRGSYNSPLHF
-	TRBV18	CASSPLTSTDTQYF
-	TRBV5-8	CASSPSFNYGYTF
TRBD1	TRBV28	CASSSSGQPTDEQYF
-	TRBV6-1	CASSERREQPQHF
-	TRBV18	CASSPTTEYNEQFF
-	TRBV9	CASSVAGSNQPQHF
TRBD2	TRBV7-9	CASSLGSSGKGAQYF
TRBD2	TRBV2	CASSILAGAGTGELFF
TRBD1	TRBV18	CASSRTRTGGEETQYF
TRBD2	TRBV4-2	CASSLGTSGGKTGELFF
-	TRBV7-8	CASSLPGRSTGELFF
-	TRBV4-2	CASSQDERQGGQPQHF